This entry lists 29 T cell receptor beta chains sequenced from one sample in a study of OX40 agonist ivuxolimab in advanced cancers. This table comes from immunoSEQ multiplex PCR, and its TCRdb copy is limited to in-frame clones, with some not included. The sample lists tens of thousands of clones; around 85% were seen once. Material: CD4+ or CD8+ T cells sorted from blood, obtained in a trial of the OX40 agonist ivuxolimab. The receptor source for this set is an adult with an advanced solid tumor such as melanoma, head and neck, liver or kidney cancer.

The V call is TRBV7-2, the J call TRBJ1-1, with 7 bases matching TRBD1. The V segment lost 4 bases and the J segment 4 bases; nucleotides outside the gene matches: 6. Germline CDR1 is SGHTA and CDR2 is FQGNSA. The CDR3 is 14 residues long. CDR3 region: CASSWGQKGTEAFF. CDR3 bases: TGTGCCAGCAGCTGGGGACAGAAAGGCACTGAAGCTTTCTTT.

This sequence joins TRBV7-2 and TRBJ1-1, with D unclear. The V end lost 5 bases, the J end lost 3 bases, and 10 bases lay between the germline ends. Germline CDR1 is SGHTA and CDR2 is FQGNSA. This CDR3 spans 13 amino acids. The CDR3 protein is CASSTYLDTEAFF. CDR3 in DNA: TGTGCCAGCAGCACCTATCTGGACACTGAAGCTTTCTTT. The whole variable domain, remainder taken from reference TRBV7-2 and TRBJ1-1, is GAGVSQSPSNKVTEKGKDVELRCDPISGHTALYWYRQSLGQGLEFLIYFQGNSAPDKSGLPSDRFSAERTGGSVSTLTIQRTQQEDSAVYLCASSTYLDTEAFFGQGTRLTVV.

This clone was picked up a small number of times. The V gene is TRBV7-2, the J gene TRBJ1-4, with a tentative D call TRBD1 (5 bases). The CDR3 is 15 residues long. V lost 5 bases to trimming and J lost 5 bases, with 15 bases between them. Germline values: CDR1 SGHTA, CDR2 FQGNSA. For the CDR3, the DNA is TGTGCCAGCAGCGCCCAGGGAATTGACAATGAAAAACTGTTTTTT. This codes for CASSAQGIDNEKLFF. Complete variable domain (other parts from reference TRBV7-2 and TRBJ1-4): GAGVSQSPSNKVTEKGKDVELRCDPISGHTALYWYRQSLGQGLEFLIYFQGNSAPDKSGLPSDRFSAERTGGSVSTLTIQRTQQEDSAVYLCASSAQGIDNEKLFFGSGTQLSVL.

CDR3 region: CASRPGQTGSQPQHF. The CDR3 DNA reads TGTGCCAGCAGGCCGGGACAGACGGGGTCTCAGCCCCAGCATTTT. The V gene is TRBV6-5, the J gene TRBJ1-5, with 7 bases aligning to TRBD1. CDR3 length: 15 residues. Germline trimming cut 6 bases from V and 6 bases from J; bases unmatched to any gene: 11. Germline loops: CDR1 MNHEY, CDR2 SVGAGI.

The CDR3 protein is CASSLAELAGTQYF. The CDR3 DNA is TGCGCCAGCAGCTTGGCGGAACTAGCGGGGACTCAGTACTTC. The chain carries TRBV5-1 and TRBJ2-5; 10 bases are a match to TRBD2. Germline V lookup: CDR1 SGHRS, CDR2 YFSETQ. The CDR3 contains 14 residues. The J segment lost 11 bases and the V segment lost 0 bases, leaving 7 bases of the junction unmatched.

The CDR3 loop is CASSYSGNSPLHF. CDR3 sequence (DNA): TGTGCCAGCAGTTACTCGGGGAATTCACCCCTCCACTTT. The genes are TRBV6-5 and TRBJ1-6, with unresolved D. Germline CDR1 MNHEY, CDR2 SVGAGI. The germline V and J ends were trimmed by 0 bases and 7 bases, with 4 bases remaining between them. The CDR3 sequence is 13 residues long.

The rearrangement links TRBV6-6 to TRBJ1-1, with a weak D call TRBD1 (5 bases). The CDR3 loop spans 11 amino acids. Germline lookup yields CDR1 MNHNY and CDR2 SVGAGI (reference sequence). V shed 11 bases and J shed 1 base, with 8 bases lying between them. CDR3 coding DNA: TGTGCCTCGAGGGGGAACACTGAAGCTTTCTTT. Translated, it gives CASRGNTEAFF.

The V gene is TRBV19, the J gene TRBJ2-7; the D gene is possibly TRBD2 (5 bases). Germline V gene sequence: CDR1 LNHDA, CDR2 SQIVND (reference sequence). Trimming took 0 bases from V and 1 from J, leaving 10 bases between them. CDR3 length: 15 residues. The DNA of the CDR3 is TGTGCCAGTAGTATAGAGCGGGCCGCTTCCTACGAGCAGTACTTC. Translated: CASSIERAASYEQYF.

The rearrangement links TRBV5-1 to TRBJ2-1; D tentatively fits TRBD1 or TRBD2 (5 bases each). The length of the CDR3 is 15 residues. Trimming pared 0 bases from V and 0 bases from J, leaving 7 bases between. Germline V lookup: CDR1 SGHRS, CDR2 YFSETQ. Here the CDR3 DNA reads TGCGCCAGCAGCTTGGATGGGGGCTCCTACAATGAGCAGTTCTTC. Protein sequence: CASSLDGGSYNEQFF.

Here the CDR3 reads CASSQSVRLAGGYNEQFF. As DNA, the CDR3 is TGTGCCAGCAGCCAATCGGTTAGGCTAGCGGGAGGCTACAATGAGCAGTTCTTC. The chain links TRBV16 to TRBJ2-1; TRBD2 agrees at 11 bases. The CDR3 runs 18 residues. V shed 0 bases and J 3 bases; nucleotides not matched to a gene: 7. Germline-derived CDR1 and CDR2 are KGHSY and FQNENV.

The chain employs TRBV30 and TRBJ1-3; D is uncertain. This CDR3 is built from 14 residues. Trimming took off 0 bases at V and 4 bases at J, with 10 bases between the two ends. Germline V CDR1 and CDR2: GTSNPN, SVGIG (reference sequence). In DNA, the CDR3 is TGTGCCTGGAGTGTAGGGCGGTCGGGAAACACCATATATTTT. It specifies CAWSVGRSGNTIYF.

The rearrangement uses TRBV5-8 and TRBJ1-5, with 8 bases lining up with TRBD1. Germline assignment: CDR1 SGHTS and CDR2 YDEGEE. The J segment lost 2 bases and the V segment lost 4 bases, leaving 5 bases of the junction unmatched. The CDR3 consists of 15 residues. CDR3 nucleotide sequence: TGTGCCAGCAGCCAGGGGGCTGTGGGCAATCAGCCCCAGCATTTT. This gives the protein CASSQGAVGNQPQHF.

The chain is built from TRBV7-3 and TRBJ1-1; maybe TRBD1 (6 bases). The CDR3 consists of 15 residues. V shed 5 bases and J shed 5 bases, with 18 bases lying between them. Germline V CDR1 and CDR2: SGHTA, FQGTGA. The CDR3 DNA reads TGTGCCAGCAGCGTGGGCGTTGGCAGGGGAACTGAAGCTTTCTTT. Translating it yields CASSVGVGRGTEAFF.

CDR3 nucleotides: TGTGCCAGCCCGAAGGGGGGCCAGGGACTGCAAAACACCATATATTTT. Its protein is CASPKGGQGLQNTIYF. The V call is TRBV7-4, the J call TRBJ1-3, with a tentative D call TRBD1 (6 bases). The CDR3 totals 16 residues. CDR1 and CDR2 from the germline V gene are SGHVT and SQSDAQ. The ends were cut back, 8 bases at V and 6 bases at J, with 23 bases in the middle.

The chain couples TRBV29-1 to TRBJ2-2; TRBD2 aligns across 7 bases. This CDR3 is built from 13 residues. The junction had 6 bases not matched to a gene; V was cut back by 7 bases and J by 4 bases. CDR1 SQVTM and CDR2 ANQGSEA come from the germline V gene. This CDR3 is CSARGESTGELFF. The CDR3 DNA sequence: TGCAGCGCCCGGGGGGAGAGCACCGGGGAGCTGTTTTTT.

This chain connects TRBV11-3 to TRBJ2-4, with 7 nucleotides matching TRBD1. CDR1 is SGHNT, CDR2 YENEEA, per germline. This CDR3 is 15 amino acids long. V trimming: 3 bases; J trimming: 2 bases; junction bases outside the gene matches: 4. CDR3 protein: CASSLPRGPKNIQYF. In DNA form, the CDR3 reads TGTGCCAGCAGCTTGCCAAGGGGGCCCAAAAACATTCAGTACTTC.

The CDR3 bases are TGCAGCGCCTCACCGGGACAATACTTCATGAACACTGAAGCTTTCTTT. Protein product: CSASPGQYFMNTEAFF. The gene calls are TRBV29-1 and TRBJ1-1, with TRBD1 as a possible D gene (6 bases). V gave up 7 bases and J gave up 0 bases, with 21 bases separating them. The CDR3 loop spans 16 amino acids. CDR1 SQVTM and CDR2 ANQGSEA come from the germline V gene.

The CDR3 DNA sequence: TGCACCAGCAGCTATCAACAGGGGCGTTTTCGTAAGACCCAGTACTTC. This sequence encodes CTSSYQQGRFRKTQYF. The rearrangement links TRBV1 to TRBJ2-5; the D call in the table, TRBD1, was not verified against the DNA. TRBV1 is labeled a pseudogene. This CDR3 has 16 amino acids.

The CDR3 coding sequence is TGTGCCAGCAGCTTAGTGAGTAACTATGGCTACACCTTC. Its translation is CASSLVSNYGYTF. V and J are TRBV7-2 and TRBJ1-2, with unresolved D. Germline V lookup: CDR1 SGHTA, CDR2 FQGNSA. V was cut by 1 base and J by 1 base, with 4 bases left in between. This CDR3 is built from 13 residues. Full variable domain (rest looked up from reference TRBV7-2 and TRBJ1-2): GAGVSQSPSNKVTEKGKDVELRCDPISGHTALYWYRQSLGQGLEFLIYFQGNSAPDKSGLPSDRFSAERTGGSVSTLTIQRTQQEDSAVYLCASSLVSNYGYTFGSGTRLTVV.

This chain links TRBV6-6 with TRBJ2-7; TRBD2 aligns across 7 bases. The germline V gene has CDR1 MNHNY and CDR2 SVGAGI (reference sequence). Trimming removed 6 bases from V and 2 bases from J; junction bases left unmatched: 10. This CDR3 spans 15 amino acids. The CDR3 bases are TGTGCCAGCAGCGCTGGACTAGGGGCCGCCTACGAGCAGTACTTC. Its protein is CASSAGLGAAYEQYF.

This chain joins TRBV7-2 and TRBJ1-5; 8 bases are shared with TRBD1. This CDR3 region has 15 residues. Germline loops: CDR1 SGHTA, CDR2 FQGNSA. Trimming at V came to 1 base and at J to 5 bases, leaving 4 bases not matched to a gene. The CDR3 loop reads CASSLVAGGDQPQHF. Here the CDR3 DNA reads TGTGCCAGCAGCTTAGTGGCAGGGGGCGATCAGCCCCAGCATTTT.

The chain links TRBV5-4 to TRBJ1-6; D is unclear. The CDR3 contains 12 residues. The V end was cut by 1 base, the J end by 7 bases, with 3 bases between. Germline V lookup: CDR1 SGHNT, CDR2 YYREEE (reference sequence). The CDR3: CASSLFNSPLHF. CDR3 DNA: TGTGCCAGCAGCTTGTTCAATTCACCCCTCCACTTT.

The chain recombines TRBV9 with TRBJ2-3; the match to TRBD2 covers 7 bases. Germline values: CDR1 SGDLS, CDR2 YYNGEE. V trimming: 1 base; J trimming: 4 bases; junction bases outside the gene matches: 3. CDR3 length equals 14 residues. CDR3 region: CASSVSGMADTQYF. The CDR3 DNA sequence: TGTGCCAGCAGCGTAAGCGGGATGGCAGATACGCAGTATTTT.

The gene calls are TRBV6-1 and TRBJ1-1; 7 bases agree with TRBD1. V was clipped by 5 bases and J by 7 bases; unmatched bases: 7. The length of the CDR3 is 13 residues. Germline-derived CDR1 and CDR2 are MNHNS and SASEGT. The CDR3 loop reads CASSRNTGDEAFF. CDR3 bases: TGTGCCAGCAGTCGGAACACAGGGGATGAAGCTTTCTTT.

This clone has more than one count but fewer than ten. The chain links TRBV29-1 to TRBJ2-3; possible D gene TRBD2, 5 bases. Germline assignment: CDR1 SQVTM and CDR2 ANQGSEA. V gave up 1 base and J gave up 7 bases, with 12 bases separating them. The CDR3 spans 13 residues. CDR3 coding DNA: TGCAGCGTTGAAGGCGGGTCGATCAATACGCAGTATTTT. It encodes CSVEGGSINTQYF.

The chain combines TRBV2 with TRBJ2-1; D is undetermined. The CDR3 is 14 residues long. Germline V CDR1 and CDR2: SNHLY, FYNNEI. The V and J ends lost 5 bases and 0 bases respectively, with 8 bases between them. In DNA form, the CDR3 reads TGTGCCAGCAGTCTCCTAAGCTCCTACAATGAGCAGTTCTTC. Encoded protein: CASSLLSSYNEQFF.

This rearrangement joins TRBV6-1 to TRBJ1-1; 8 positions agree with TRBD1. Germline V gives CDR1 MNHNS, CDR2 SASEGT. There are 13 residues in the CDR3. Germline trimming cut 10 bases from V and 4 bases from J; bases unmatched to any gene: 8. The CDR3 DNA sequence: TGTGCCATCTTAGACAGGGGAGGCACTGAAGCTTTCTTT. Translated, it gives CAILDRGGTEAFF.

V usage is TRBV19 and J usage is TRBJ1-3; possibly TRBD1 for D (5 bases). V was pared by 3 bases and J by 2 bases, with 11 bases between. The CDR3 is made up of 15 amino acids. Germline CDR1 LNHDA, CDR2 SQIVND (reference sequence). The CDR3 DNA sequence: TGTGCCAGTAGTATCGGTAGGGGCGCTGGAAACACCATATATTTT. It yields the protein CASSIGRGAGNTIYF.

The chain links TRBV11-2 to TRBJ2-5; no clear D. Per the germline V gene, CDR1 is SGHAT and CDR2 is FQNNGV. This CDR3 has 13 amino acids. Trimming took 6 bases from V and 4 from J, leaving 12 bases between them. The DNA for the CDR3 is TGTGCCAGCAGACAGACTTCTCGAGAGACCCAGTACTTC. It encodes CASRQTSRETQYF. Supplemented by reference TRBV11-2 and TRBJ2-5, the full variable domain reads EAGVAQSPRYKIIEKRQSVAFWCNPISGHATLYWYQQILGQGPKLLIQFQNNGVVDDSQLPKDRFSAERLKGVDSTLKIQPAKLEDSAVYLCASRQTSRETQYFGPGTRLLVL.